The 15 T cell receptor beta chains below all came from one sample that was sequenced in a study of regulatory dendritic cells for organ transplantation. Generated by immunoSEQ multiplex PCR, the TCRdb table keeps only in-frame clones and is missing some. The repertoire holds 12,000 or so clones, around two thirds seen once, with around 1.2% in the top ten. Sorted subsets were CFSE-labeled and cultured around five days with allogeneic dendritic cells. The antigens these receptors bind are not known. The sequencing input was naive CD8+ T cells from blood cultured with dendritic cells. Regarding subset: CD45RA+ naive T cells. The receptors shown here come from a human donor in good health.

The chain joins TRBV2 to TRBJ2-7; 12 nucleotides align to TRBD2. V was pared by 1 base and J by 2 bases, with 6 bases of the junction left unmatched. This CDR3 has 17 amino acids. The germline CDR1 and CDR2 sequences are SNHLY and FYNNEI. The CDR3 nucleotides read TGTGCCAGCAGTGAAGATTACCCTAGCGGGGGGGCCTACGAGCAGTACTTC. Protein sequence: CASSEDYPSGGAYEQYF.

This clone was seen once. The chain couples TRBV7-6 to TRBJ1-2; TRBD1 matches 9 bases. Germline values: CDR1 SGHVS, CDR2 FNYEAQ. V shed 1 base and J 3 bases; nucleotides not matched to a gene: 6. There are 16 residues in the CDR3. CDR3 nucleotides: TGTGCCAGCAGCTTAGACGGGACAGGGAAAGACTATGGCTACACCTTC. This encodes CASSLDGTGKDYGYTF.

The sample holds one count of this clone. A read error may produce the germline difference seen at one junction end. The chain employs TRBV7-9 and TRBJ2-4; 10 bases are shared with TRBD2. Germline values: CDR1 SEHNR, CDR2 FQNEAQ (reference sequence). CDR3 size: 14 residues. CDR3 DNA sequence: TGTGCCAGCAGCTTAGGTGGGCTAGCGGGGGAGGAAAACTTC. As protein: CASSLGGLAGEENF.

The V and J genes are TRBV19 and TRBJ2-7; 8 bases are a match to TRBD1. Trimming took 6 bases from V and 6 from J; bases not matched to a gene: 4. Germline values: CDR1 LNHDA, CDR2 SQIVND (reference sequence). This CDR3 has 12 residues. The CDR3 region is CASSPTGAEQYF. CDR3 in DNA: TGTGCCAGTAGCCCGACAGGGGCCGAGCAGTACTTC.

The table lists this clone with a few counts. This rearrangement joins TRBV4-1 to TRBJ2-2; D may be TRBD1 (5 bases). The CDR3 totals 15 residues. V was pared by 3 bases and J by 1 base, with 9 bases between. The V gene's germline CDR1 is MGHRA and CDR2 YSYEKL. The CDR3 loop is CASSHERGNTGELFF. DNA for the CDR3: TGCGCCAGCAGCCATGAAAGGGGGAACACCGGGGAGCTGTTTTTT.

This clone turned up a few times. In nucleotides, the CDR3 is TGTGCCACCAGCAGAGATCTGAGGGAACAAGAGACCCAGTACTTC. Protein: CATSRDLREQETQYF. The V and J genes are TRBV15 and TRBJ2-5, with D possibly TRBD2 on 5 matching bases. V lost 0 bases and J 2 bases, leaving 10 bases between the germline ends. The CDR3 is 15 amino acids. The germline V gene has CDR1 LNHNV and CDR2 YYDKDF (reference sequence). The full variable domain, its missing parts supplied by reference TRBV15 and TRBJ2-5, is DAMVIQNPRYQVTQFGKPVTLSCSQTLNHNVMYWYQQKSSQAPKLLFHYYDKDFNNEADTPDNFQSRRPNTSFCFLDIRSPGLGDTAMYLCATSRDLREQETQYFGPGTRLLVL.

The chain combines TRBV7-8 with TRBJ1-2, with a tentative D call TRBD1 (5 bases). This CDR3 is built from 15 residues. CDR1 and CDR2 (germline): SGHVS, FQNEAQ. V lost 4 bases and J lost 4, with 16 bases in between. CDR3 in DNA: TGTGCCAGCAGCTCTTCCCGGGGGGGACTCTATGGCTACACCTTC. Amino acid sequence: CASSSSRGGLYGYTF.

This clone was detected only once. The genes are TRBV7-8 and TRBJ2-1; D call uncertain. V was shortened by 5 bases and J by 7 bases, with 9 bases between the two germline ends. Germline V gene data show CDR1 as SGHVS and CDR2 as FQNEAQ. The CDR3 is made up of 12 amino acids. The CDR3 coding sequence is TGTGCCAGCAGCCCAATACAGAATGAGCAGTTCTTC. It is translated as CASSPIQNEQFF. Full variable domain (missing parts from reference TRBV7-8 and TRBJ2-1): GAGVSQSPRYKVAKRGQDVALRCDPISGHVSLFWYQQALGQGPEFLTYFQNEAQLDKSGLPSDRFFAERPEGSVSTLKIQRTQQEDSAVYLCASSPIQNEQFFGPGTRLTVL.

V and J are TRBV6-5 and TRBJ2-3, with D unresolved. V was cut by 2 bases and J by 6 bases, with 3 bases left in between. CDR3 length: 11 amino acids. The germline V gene encodes CDR1 MNHEY and CDR2 SVGAGI. CDR3 coding DNA: TGTGCCAGCAGTTACCTCGATACGCAGTATTTT. This codes for CASSYLDTQYF.

This rearrangement joins TRBV7-3 to TRBJ2-1, with TRBD2 matching over 10 bases. CDR3 length equals 15 residues. Germline V gene data show CDR1 as SGHTA and CDR2 as FQGTGA. V shed 4 bases, J shed 7 bases, and the junction held 7 bases outside the gene matches. CDR3 in amino acids: CASSSSGGGGNEQFF. Written as DNA, the CDR3 is TGTGCCAGCAGCTCCAGCGGGGGGGGCGGGAATGAGCAGTTCTTC.

This chain connects TRBV23-1 to TRBJ2-2; D is perhaps TRBD1 (6 bases). TRBV23-1 belongs to the ORF category, with a function that is uncertain. This CDR3 is 17 amino acids long. Trimming removed 0 bases from V and 4 bases from J, with 15 bases in between. CDR3 residues: CASSQSNRGGSTGELFF. CDR3 DNA sequence: TGCGCCAGCAGTCAATCTAACCGAGGGGGTAGCACCGGGGAGCTGTTTTTT.

V gene TRBV6-5 combines with J gene TRBJ2-3; D is undetermined. Germline V gene lookup returns CDR1 MNHEY and CDR2 SVGAGI. V was clipped by 3 bases and J by 4 bases, with 14 bases between them. This CDR3 is 15 amino acids long. This CDR3 is CASSYERSYADTQYF. For the CDR3, the DNA is TGTGCCAGCAGTTATGAGAGGTCTTACGCAGATACGCAGTATTTT.

The chain recombines TRBV7-6 with TRBJ1-1, with TRBD1 matching 8 bases. The germline V gene has CDR1 SGHVS and CDR2 FNYEAQ. This CDR3 has 13 residues. The ends lost 5 bases at V and 5 bases at J; junction bases unmatched: 4. CDR3 nucleotides: TGTGCCAGCAGCAGAACAGGGGGTACTGAAGCTTTCTTT. Residues: CASSRTGGTEAFF.

This sequence joins TRBV19 and TRBJ1-3; D perhaps matches TRBD1 (5 bases). Germline CDR1 is LNHDA and CDR2 is SQIVND (reference sequence). Trimming stripped 9 bases from V and 5 bases from J, with 14 bases between. This CDR3 is 13 amino acids long. CDR3 loop: CARSQGWRNTIYF. CDR3 nucleotides: TGTGCCAGGAGCCAGGGTTGGAGAAACACCATATATTTT.

This clone was detected only once. The chain is built from TRBV19 and TRBJ1-1; the D is unclear. Germline V gives CDR1 LNHDA, CDR2 SQIVND (reference sequence). The CDR3 is 13 residues long. V lost 4 bases to trimming and J lost 3 bases, with 9 bases between them. The CDR3 sequence: CASSKTLYTEAFF. DNA for the CDR3: TGTGCCAGTAGTAAAACATTATACACTGAAGCTTTCTTT.